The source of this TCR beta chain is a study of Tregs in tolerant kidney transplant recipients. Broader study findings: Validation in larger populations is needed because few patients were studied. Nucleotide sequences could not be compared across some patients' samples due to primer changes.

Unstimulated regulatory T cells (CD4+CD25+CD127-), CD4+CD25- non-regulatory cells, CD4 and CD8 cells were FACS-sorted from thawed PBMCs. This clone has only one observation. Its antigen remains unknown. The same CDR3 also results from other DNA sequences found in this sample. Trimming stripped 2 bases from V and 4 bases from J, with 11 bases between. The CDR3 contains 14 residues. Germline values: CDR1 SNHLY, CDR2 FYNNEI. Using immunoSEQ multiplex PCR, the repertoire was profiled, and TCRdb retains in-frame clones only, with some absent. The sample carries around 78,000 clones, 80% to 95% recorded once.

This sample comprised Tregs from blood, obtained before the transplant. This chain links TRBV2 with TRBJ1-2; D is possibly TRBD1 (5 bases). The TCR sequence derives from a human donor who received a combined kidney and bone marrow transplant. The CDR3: CASSESRGVYGYTF. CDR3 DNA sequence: TGTGCCAGCAGTGAATCCCGGGGGGTCTATGGCTACACCTTC.